Presented here are 29 T cell receptor beta chains from one specimen sequenced in a study of breast tumors, draining lymph nodes, adjacent tissues (dated by TCRdb to about 2016). Lymph node samples came from the axillary draining lymph nodes of breast cancer patients. Receptors were amplified or captured by multiplex PCR. The sequencing machine was an Illumina HiSeq 2000. Starting from the raw public reads, TCRdb applied fastp trimming at Q25, assembled clones with MiXCR and retained in-frame beta chains. Each record represents a unique CDR3 protein, reported with the most common genes and DNA among its rows. Present in this sample are approximately 280,000 distinct CDR3 sequences, around 30% of which were seen just once. The ten largest clones add up to around 1.1% of the sample. Specimen: axillary lymph node tissue. The receptors derive from a female donor with breast cancer. Some clones in this sample may be carry-over from other donors' samples.

Ten or more counts support this clonotype. The gene calls are TRBV12-3 or TRBV12-4 and TRBJ2-5; the D gene is possibly TRBD2 (5 bases). V lost 4 bases, J lost 5 bases, and 14 bases lay in between. This CDR3 comprises 14 residues. The CDR3 protein is CASSSHRESETQYF. CDR3 bases: TGTGCCAGCAGTTCCCACCGGGAAAGCGAGACCCAGTACTTC.

This clonotype was counted ten times or more. The chain couples TRBV6-5 to TRBJ1-3; maybe TRBD1 (5 bases). Germline loops: CDR1 MNHEY, CDR2 SVGAGI. V was shortened by 6 bases and J by 2 bases, with 8 bases between the two germline ends. This CDR3 has 13 residues. The CDR3 region has the DNA TGTGCCAGCAGCAGGGAACCTGGAAACACCATATATTTT. Translated: CASSREPGNTIYF.

This clonotype was picked up many times. This chain uses TRBV24-1 with TRBJ2-5; TRBD1 matches 12 bases. Germline-derived CDR1 and CDR2 are KGHDR and SFDVKD. V dropped 4 bases and J dropped 0; count of bases not matched to a gene: 8. This CDR3 is 18 amino acids long. CDR3 residues: CATSDPGQGANNQETQYF. CDR3 coding DNA: TGTGCCACCAGTGACCCGGGACAGGGGGCGAACAACCAAGAGACCCAGTACTTC.

This chain links TRBV20-1 with TRBJ1-1; D unclear. CDR3 length: 13 residues. The V gene's germline CDR1 is DFQATT and CDR2 SNEGSKA (reference sequence). Trimming removed 3 bases from V and 1 base from J, with 9 bases in between. The CDR3 loop reads CSASFTRNTEAFF. In nucleotides, the CDR3 is TGCAGTGCTAGTTTTACCAGGAACACTGAAGCTTTCTTT.

This clonotype was recorded many times. The chain links TRBV25-1 to TRBJ2-3; D call uncertain. Germline V gives CDR1 MGHDK, CDR2 SYGVNS. Trimming removed 3 bases from V and 0 bases from J, with 13 bases in between. This CDR3 has 16 amino acids. CDR3 in DNA: TGTGCCAGCAGTGAGCTAGACTCGTCTAGCACAGATACGCAGTATTTT. Translated, it gives CASSELDSSSTDTQYF.

This clonotype has a count of ten or more. J is TRBJ1-6 and V is TRBV6-4, with D possibly matching TRBD1 (6 bases). Per germline, CDR1 MRHNA and CDR2 SNTAGT. CDR3 size: 14 residues. With 6 bases removed from V and 8 bases from J, the gap between germline ends came to 14 bases. This chain's CDR3 is CASRQGPFDSPLHF. As DNA, the CDR3 is TGTGCCAGCAGGCAGGGGCCATTTGATTCACCCCTCCACTTT.

This clonotype was picked up many times. V and J are TRBV5-6 and TRBJ2-5; D remains ambiguous. The CDR3 extends over 14 amino acids. Germline V gene sequence: CDR1 SGHDT, CDR2 YYEEEE. V lost 4 bases and J 5 bases, leaving 15 bases between the germline ends. CDR3 sequence: CASSRLSLEETQYF. The CDR3, as DNA: TGTGCCAGCAGCCGCTTGAGTCTGGAGGAGACCCAGTACTTC.

The rearrangement links TRBV20-1 to TRBJ1-2, with TRBD1 as a possible D gene (6 bases). Germline lookup yields CDR1 DFQATT and CDR2 SNEGSKA (reference sequence). CDR3 length equals 14 residues. V lost 2 bases to trimming and J lost 5 bases, with 15 bases between them. The CDR3 loop is CSARPATGSYGYTF. The CDR3 DNA sequence: TGCAGTGCTAGACCGGCCACAGGGTCGTATGGCTACACCTTC.

Many counts were recorded for this clonotype. This rearrangement joins TRBV9 to TRBJ2-7; the D is unclear. Between the trimmed V and J ends, which lost 0 bases and 2 bases, there was a span of 12 bases. From germline, CDR1 is SGDLS and CDR2 YYNGEE. This CDR3 is built from 15 residues. Written as DNA, the CDR3 is TGTGCCAGCAGCGTAGCGGTTGGGAACCCCTACGAGCAGTACTTC. It yields the protein CASSVAVGNPYEQYF. The full variable domain, with the rest looked up from reference TRBV9 and TRBJ2-7, is DSGVTQTPKHLITATGQRVTLRCSPRSGDLSVYWYQQSLDQGLQFLIQYYNGEERAKGNILERFSAQQFPDLHSELNLSSLELGDSALYFCASSVAVGNPYEQYFGPGTRLTVT.

This clonotype was observed many times. J is TRBJ2-2 and V is TRBV10-3; TRBD1 might be the D (6 bases). Trimming took off 2 bases at V and 5 bases at J, with 12 bases between the two ends. Germline assignment: CDR1 ENHRY and CDR2 SYGVKD. CDR3 size: 15 residues. CDR3 region: CAISELGRGTGELFF. The CDR3 DNA reads TGTGCCATCAGTGAGCTGGGTAGGGGGACCGGGGAGCTGTTTTTT.

This chain uses TRBV6-2 or TRBV6-3 with TRBJ1-5; maybe TRBD1 (5 bases). The length of the CDR3 is 16 residues. Per the germline V gene, CDR1 is MNHEY and CDR2 is SVGEGT. Trimming removed 5 bases at V and 3 bases at J, with 17 bases between. DNA of the CDR3: TGTGCCAGCAGTGCACCCAGGGTCTTCGACAATCAGCCCCAGCATTTT. Protein product: CASSAPRVFDNQPQHF.

There are many counts of this clonotype. The chain has TRBV5-1 and TRBJ2-7; 11 positions match TRBD2. V dropped 5 bases and J dropped 6; count of bases not matched to a gene: 13. CDR1 and CDR2 (germline): SGHRS, YFSETQ. There are 16 residues in the CDR3. The CDR3 DNA is TGCGCCAGCAGTTGGAGGTCGACTAGCGGGAACCGCGAGCAGTACTTC. Translated: CASSWRSTSGNREQYF.

On this clonotype: An end of the junction differs from the germline gene, which may be a read error. This chain links TRBV30 with TRBJ1-3; unclear D gene. This CDR3 is 14 amino acids long. CDR1 GTSNPN and CDR2 SVGIG come from the germline V gene (reference sequence). CDR3 sequence: CTWRVFSSGNTIYF. The CDR3 coding sequence is TGTACCTGGAGGGTCTTCTCCTCTGGAAACACCATATATTTT.

The genes are TRBV6-5 and TRBJ2-7; TRBD1 might be the D (5 bases). Germline CDR1 MNHEY, CDR2 SVGAGI. The CDR3 runs 13 residues. Trimming shortened V by 7 bases and J by 4 bases, and 14 bases separated the two germline ends. In DNA form, the CDR3 reads TGTGCCAGCACGCAGGGTCCAAATTACGAGCAGTACTTC. Encoded protein: CASTQGPNYEQYF.

This clonotype appeared many times. The J gene is TRBJ2-1, the V gene TRBV29-1, with D unclear. The CDR3 runs 11 residues. Germline lookup yields CDR1 SQVTM and CDR2 ANQGSEA. Trimming cost V 4 bases and J 5 bases, with 6 bases left between them. The CDR3 nucleotides read TGCAGCGTTGGGGCAGACAATGAGCAGTTCTTC. Translation: CSVGADNEQFF.

The sample holds a few counts of this clonotype. This may stem from a read error, because a much larger clone lies one nucleotide away. The CDR3 end shows no conserved phenylalanine or tryptophan, and so a read error is likely. V gene TRBV9 combines with J gene TRBJ2-1; D is undetermined. The CDR3 covers 13 residues. Trimming took 0 bases from V and 8 from J, leaving 9 bases between them. Germline V gene sequence: CDR1 SGDLS, CDR2 YYNGEE. DNA of the CDR3: TGTGCCAGCAGCGTAGGACGAGGCGATGAGCAGTTCTCC. Translating it yields CASSVGRGDEQFS.

The rearrangement uses TRBV11-2 and TRBJ1-1; 8 nucleotides agree with TRBD1. This CDR3 is 14 amino acids long. Germline CDR1 and CDR2: SGHAT and FQNNGV. With V trimmed by 5 bases and J by 7 bases, 9 bases remained unmatched. The CDR3 protein is CASSRGQGGGEAFF. DNA for the CDR3: TGTGCCAGCAGCCGCGGACAGGGCGGGGGTGAAGCTTTCTTT.

This clonotype was recorded many times. This sequence joins TRBV5-5 and TRBJ2-5, with a tentative D call TRBD1 (6 bases). CDR3 length: 14 residues. V dropped 0 bases and J dropped 2 bases, with 8 bases sitting between them. CDR1 is SGHKS and CDR2 is YYEKEE in the germline V gene (reference sequence). CDR3 sequence: CASSLAGTQETQYF. The DNA of the CDR3 is TGTGCCAGCAGCTTGGCGGGGACACAAGAGACCCAGTACTTC.

This clonotype was found many times. The CDR3 spells CASSPGVFGYTF. For the CDR3, the DNA is TGTGCCAGCAGCCCCGGTGTGTTCGGCTACACCTTC. The genes are TRBV7-8 and TRBJ1-2; D remains unclear. Trimming took 5 bases from V and 8 from J, leaving 12 bases between them. In germline, CDR1 is SGHVS, CDR2 FQNEAQ. The CDR3 loop spans 12 amino acids. Filled out from reference TRBV7-8 and TRBJ1-2, the complete variable domain reads GAGVSQSPRYKVAKRGQDVALRCDPISGHVSLFWYQQALGQGPEFLTYFQNEAQLDKSGLPSDRFFAERPEGSVSTLKIQRTQQEDSAVYLCASSPGVFGYTFGSGTRLTVV.

This chain joins TRBV6-1 and TRBJ2-5; no reliable D call. In germline, CDR1 is MNHNS, CDR2 SASEGT. The ends were cut back, 6 bases at V and 5 bases at J, with 7 bases in the middle. The CDR3 consists of 11 residues. The CDR3 spells CASRFLETQYF. In nucleotides, the CDR3 is TGTGCCAGCAGGTTTTTGGAGACCCAGTACTTC.

This clonotype appeared many times. The chain carries TRBV5-1 and TRBJ2-7; D gene ambiguous. V was cut by 1 base and J by 1 base, with 6 bases left in between. Germline loops: CDR1 SGHRS, CDR2 YFSETQ. There are 13 residues in the CDR3. In DNA form, the CDR3 reads TGCGCCAGCAGCTTGTTGACTTCCTACGAGCAGTACTTC. Translation gives CASSLLTSYEQYF.

This clonotype has at least ten counts. The gene calls are TRBV12-3 or TRBV12-4 and TRBJ2-3, with D possibly called TRBD1 or TRBD2 (5 bases each). This CDR3 comprises 14 residues. V lost 6 bases and J 4 bases, leaving 14 bases between the germline ends. The CDR3 DNA reads TGTGCCAGCAGAGATGGGACGGGCCCAGATACGCAGTATTTT. It encodes CASRDGTGPDTQYF.

This clonotype was recorded many times. This chain joins TRBV9 and TRBJ2-7; perhaps TRBD1 as D (5 bases). CDR3 size: 13 residues. Trimming removed 4 bases at V and 6 bases at J, with 14 bases between. Germline V lookup: CDR1 SGDLS, CDR2 YYNGEE. CDR3 sequence reads: CASSPRENVEQYF. The CDR3 nucleotides read TGTGCCAGCAGCCCCAGGGAAAATGTCGAGCAGTACTTC.

This clonotype was seen at least ten times. V and J are TRBV30 and TRBJ1-2; D ambiguous. V dropped 2 bases and J dropped 7 bases, with 8 bases sitting between them. The CDR3 contains 11 residues. Germline V lookup: CDR1 GTSNPN, CDR2 SVGIG (reference sequence). The CDR3 DNA reads as TGTGCCTGGAGTTTCCGGCGTGGCTACACCTTC. It yields the protein CAWSFRRGYTF.

This clonotype was detected many times. V is TRBV5-1 and J is TRBJ2-2; D remains ambiguous. CDR1 SGHRS and CDR2 YFSETQ come from the germline V gene. The CDR3 consists of 14 residues. V shed 1 base and J shed 6 bases, with 10 bases lying between them. CDR3 nucleotide sequence: TGCGCCAGCAGCTTGCGTTTTAGCCCCGGGGAGCTGTTTTTT. This encodes CASSLRFSPGELFF.

Many counts were recorded for this clonotype. The chain is built from TRBV6-1 and TRBJ2-7; 7 positions match TRBD2. The V and J ends lost 0 bases and 6 bases, in that order; junction bases with no gene match: 14. The CDR3 extends over 17 amino acids. Germline V gene data show CDR1 as MNHNS and CDR2 as SASEGT. This chain's CDR3 is CASSEALREAWLREQYF. In DNA, the CDR3 is TGTGCCAGCAGTGAAGCGCTTCGGGAGGCGTGGTTGCGCGAGCAGTACTTC.

This clonotype showed up just a few times. This chain uses TRBV11-2 with TRBJ2-1, with 15 bases that match TRBD2. Germline CDR1 reads SGHAT; CDR2 reads FQNNGV. The CDR3 runs to 18 residues. Trimming took 5 bases from V and 0 from J; bases not matched to a gene: 5. CDR3 sequence (DNA): TGTGCCAGCAGCGCCGGGACTAGCGGGAGGAGCTCCTACAATGAGCAGTTCTTC. It is translated as CASSAGTSGRSSYNEQFF.

As concerns this clonotype: A much larger clone lies a single base off, so this may be a read error. The chain combines TRBV7-3 with TRBJ2-1, with D tentatively TRBD1 (6 bases). Germline-derived CDR1 and CDR2 are SGHTA and FQGTGA. With 5 bases removed from V and 2 bases from J, the gap between germline ends came to 16 bases. The CDR3 extends over 16 amino acids. The CDR3 here is CASSAWGRPTYNEQFF. CDR3 DNA sequence: TGTGCCAGCAGCGCCTGGGGGCGCCCAACCTACAATGAGCAGTTCTTC.

This clonotype turned up a few times. The rearrangement joins TRBV14 to TRBJ1-1, with 8 nucleotides matching TRBD1. This CDR3 contains 17 residues. The germline V gene has CDR1 SGHDN and CDR2 FVKESK. Germline trimming cut 3 bases from V and 2 bases from J; bases unmatched to any gene: 11. In DNA, the CDR3 is TGTGCCAGCAGCCAGCTATGGACAGGGTTTTCCAACACTGAAGCTTTCTTT. It is translated as CASSQLWTGFSNTEAFF.